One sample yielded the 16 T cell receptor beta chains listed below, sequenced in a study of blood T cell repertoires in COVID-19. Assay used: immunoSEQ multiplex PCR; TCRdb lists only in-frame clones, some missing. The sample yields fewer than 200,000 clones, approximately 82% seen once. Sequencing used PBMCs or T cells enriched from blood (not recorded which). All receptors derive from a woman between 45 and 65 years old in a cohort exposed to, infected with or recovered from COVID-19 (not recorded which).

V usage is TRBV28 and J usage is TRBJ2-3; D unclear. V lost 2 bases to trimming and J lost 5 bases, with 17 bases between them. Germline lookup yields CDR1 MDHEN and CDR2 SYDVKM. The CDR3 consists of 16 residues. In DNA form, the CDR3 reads TGTGCCAGCAGTTTACTTCGAGGAATCTCTGAAGATACGCAGTATTTT. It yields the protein CASSLLRGISEDTQYF.

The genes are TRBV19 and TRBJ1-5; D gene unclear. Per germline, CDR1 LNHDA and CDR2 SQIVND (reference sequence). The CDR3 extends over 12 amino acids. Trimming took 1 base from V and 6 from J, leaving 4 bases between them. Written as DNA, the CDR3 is TGTGCCAGTAGTATAGGGGCTCAGCCCCAGCATTTT. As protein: CASSIGAQPQHF.

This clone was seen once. In DNA form, the CDR3 reads TGTGCCAGCAGTCGGGACAGTAACTATGGCTACACCTTC. Encoded protein: CASSRDSNYGYTF. This chain links TRBV9 with TRBJ1-2; 7 nucleotides align to TRBD1. J gave up 1 base and V 5 bases, and 2 bases lay outside the gene matches. Per germline, CDR1 SGDLS and CDR2 YYNGEE. CDR3 length: 13 amino acids.

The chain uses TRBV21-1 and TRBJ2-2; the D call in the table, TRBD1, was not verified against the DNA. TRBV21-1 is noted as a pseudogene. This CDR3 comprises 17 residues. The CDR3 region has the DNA TGTGCCAGCAGCACGATTTACAGGGGGCTCGGCACCGGGGAGCTGTTTTTT. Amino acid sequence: CASSTIYRGLGTGELFF.

In DNA, the CDR3 is TGTGCCAGCGAAAGTATGACAGAGAACACTGAAGCTTTCTTT. Residues: CASESMTENTEAFF. V and J are TRBV2 and TRBJ1-1; the D gene is possibly TRBD1 (5 bases). The CDR3 consists of 14 residues. V lost 8 bases, J lost 1 base, and 14 bases lay in between. The germline V gene has CDR1 SNHLY and CDR2 FYNNEI.

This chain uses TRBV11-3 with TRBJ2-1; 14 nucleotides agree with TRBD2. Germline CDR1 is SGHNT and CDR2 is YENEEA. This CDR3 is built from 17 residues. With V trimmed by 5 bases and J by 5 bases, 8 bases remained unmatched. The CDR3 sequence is CASSDGLAGGLDNEQFF. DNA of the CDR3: TGTGCCAGCAGCGACGGACTAGCGGGAGGTTTGGACAATGAGCAGTTCTTC.

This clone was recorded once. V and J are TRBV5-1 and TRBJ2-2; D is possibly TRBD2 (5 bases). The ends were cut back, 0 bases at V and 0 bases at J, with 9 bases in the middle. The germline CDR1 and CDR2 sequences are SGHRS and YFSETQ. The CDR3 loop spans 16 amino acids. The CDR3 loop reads CASSLAGVPNTGELFF. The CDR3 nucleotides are TGCGCCAGCAGCTTGGCCGGGGTCCCGAACACCGGGGAGCTGTTTTTT.

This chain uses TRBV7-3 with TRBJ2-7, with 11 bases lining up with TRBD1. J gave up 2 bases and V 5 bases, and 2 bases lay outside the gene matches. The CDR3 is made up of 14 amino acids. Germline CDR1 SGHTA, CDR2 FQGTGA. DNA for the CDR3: TGTGCCAGCAGCCCGGGACAGGGGGCCTACGAGCAGTACTTC. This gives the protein CASSPGQGAYEQYF.

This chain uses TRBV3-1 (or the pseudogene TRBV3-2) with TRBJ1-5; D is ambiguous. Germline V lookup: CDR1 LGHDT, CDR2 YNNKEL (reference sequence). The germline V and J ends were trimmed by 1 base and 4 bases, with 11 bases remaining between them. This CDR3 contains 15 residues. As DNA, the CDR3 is TGTGCCAGCAGCCAAGGCCCGAACTCAAATCAGCCCCAGCATTTT. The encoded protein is CASSQGPNSNQPQHF.

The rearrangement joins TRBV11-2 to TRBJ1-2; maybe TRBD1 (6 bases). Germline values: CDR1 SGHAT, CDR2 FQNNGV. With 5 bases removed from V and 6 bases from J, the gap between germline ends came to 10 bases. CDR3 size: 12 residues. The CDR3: CASSGAGDGYTF. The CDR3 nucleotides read TGTGCCAGCAGCGGGGCAGGGGATGGCTACACCTTC. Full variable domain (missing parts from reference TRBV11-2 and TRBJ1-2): EAGVAQSPRYKIIEKRQSVAFWCNPISGHATLYWYQQILGQGPKLLIQFQNNGVVDDSQLPKDRFSAERLKGVDSTLKIQPAKLEDSAVYLCASSGAGDGYTFGSGTRLTVV.

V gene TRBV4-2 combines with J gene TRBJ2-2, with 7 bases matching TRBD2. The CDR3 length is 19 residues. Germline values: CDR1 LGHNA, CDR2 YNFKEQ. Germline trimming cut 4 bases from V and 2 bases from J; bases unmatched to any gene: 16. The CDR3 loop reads CASSRDPASGGPNTGELFF. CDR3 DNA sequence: TGTGCCAGCAGCCGAGATCCAGCTTCGGGGGGACCCAACACCGGGGAGCTGTTTTTT.

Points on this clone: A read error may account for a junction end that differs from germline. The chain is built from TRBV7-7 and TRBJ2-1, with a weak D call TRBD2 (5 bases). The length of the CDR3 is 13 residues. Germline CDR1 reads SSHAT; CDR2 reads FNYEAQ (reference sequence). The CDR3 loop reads CASSLGGSNEQFF. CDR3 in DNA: TGTGCTAGCAGCTTAGGAGGATCCAATGAGCAGTTCTTC. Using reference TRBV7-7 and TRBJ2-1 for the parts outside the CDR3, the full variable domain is GAGVSQSPRYKVTKRGQDVTLRCDPISSHATLYWYQQALGQGPEFLTYFNYEAQPDKSGLPSDRFSAERPEGSISTLTIQRTEQRDSAMYRCASSLGGSNEQFFGPGTRLTVL.

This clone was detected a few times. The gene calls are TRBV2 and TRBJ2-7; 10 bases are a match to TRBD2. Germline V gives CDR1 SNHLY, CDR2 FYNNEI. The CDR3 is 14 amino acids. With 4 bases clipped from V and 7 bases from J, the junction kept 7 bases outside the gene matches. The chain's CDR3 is CASSVASGGGEQYF. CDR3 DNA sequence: TGTGCCAGCAGTGTGGCTAGCGGGGGTGGAGAGCAGTACTTC.

CDR3 nucleotides: TGCGCCAGCAGTCATCGGGACACCGCTAACTATGGCTACACCTTC. This gives the protein CASSHRDTANYGYTF. The V gene is TRBV23-1, the J gene TRBJ1-2; tentatively, D is TRBD1 (6 bases). TRBV23-1 belongs to the ORF category, with a function that is uncertain. The V end was cut by 3 bases, the J end by 0 bases, with 11 bases between. The CDR3 length is 15 residues.

The CDR3 loop reads CSVTLAGRQFF. Here the CDR3 DNA reads TGCAGCGTTACGCTAGCGGGTCGACAGTTCTTC. The chain carries TRBV29-1 and TRBJ2-1; TRBD2 agrees at 8 bases. From germline, CDR1 is SQVTM and CDR2 ANQGSEA. With 5 bases clipped from V and 13 bases from J, the junction kept 7 bases outside the gene matches. The CDR3 is 11 residues long.

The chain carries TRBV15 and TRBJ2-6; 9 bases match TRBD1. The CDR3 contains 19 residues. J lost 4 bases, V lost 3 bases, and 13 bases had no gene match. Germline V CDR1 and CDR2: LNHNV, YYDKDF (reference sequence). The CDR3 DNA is TGTGCCACCAGCAGGGGGTCCGGGACAGGGTCTTCCGGGGCCAACGTCCTGACTTTC. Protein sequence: CATSRGSGTGSSGANVLTF.